This T cell receptor beta chain was retrieved from a study of T cells after yellow fever vaccination. Broader study findings: Booster sampling recovered most clones from primary vaccination (around 97% CD4, approximately 88% CD8).

In regard to this clonotype: The target antigen is unknown. An end of the junction differs from the germline gene, which may be a read error.

MiXCR, applied by TCRdb to the 5' RACE reads, yields one record per CDR3 protein. The sample shows under 300,000 distinct CDR3 sequences, approximately 6.3% of them seen only once. This sample comprised CD4+ T cells sorted from PBMCs, obtained on the day of the yellow fever booster vaccination. This TCR was recovered from a man aged 30 to 45 who received the YFV17D yellow fever vaccine.

The chain's CDR3 is CASSQIAGGELFF. CDR3 DNA sequence: TGTGCCAGCAGCCAGATAGCGGGAGGAGAGCTGTTCTTC. The V and J genes are TRBV3-1 and TRBJ2-1; 10 positions match TRBD2. The CDR3 is 13 amino acids. Germline values: CDR1 LGHDT, CDR2 YNNKEL (reference sequence).